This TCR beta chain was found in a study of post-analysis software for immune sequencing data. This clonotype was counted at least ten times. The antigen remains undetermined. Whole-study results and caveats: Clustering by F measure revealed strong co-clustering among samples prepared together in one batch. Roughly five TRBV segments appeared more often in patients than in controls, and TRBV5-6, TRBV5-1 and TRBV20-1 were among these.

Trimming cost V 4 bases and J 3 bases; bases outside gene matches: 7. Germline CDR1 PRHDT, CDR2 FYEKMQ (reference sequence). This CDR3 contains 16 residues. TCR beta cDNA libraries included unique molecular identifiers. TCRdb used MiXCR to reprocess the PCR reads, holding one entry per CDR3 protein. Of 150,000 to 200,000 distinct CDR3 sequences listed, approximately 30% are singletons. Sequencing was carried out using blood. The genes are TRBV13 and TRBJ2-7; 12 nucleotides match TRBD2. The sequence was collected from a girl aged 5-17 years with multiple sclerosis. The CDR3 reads CASSSSTSGRDYEQYF. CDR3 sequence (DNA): TGTGCCAGCAGCTCTTCGACTAGCGGGAGAGACTACGAGCAGTACTTC.